This T cell receptor (beta chain) was identified during a study of blood T cell repertoires in COVID-19. Study background: COVID-19 samples, acute and convalescent, were from the United States, Italy and Spain.

Authors' analysis steps: Reference gene primer amplification gave estimated nucleated cell counts. TCRdb's table, derived via immunoSEQ multiplex PCR, lists solely in-frame clones and lacks some. The V and J calls and the clone size are those of that table, but D and trimming were determined from the DNA. The data contain fewer than 150,000 clones, 86% of them singletons. CDR1 and CDR2 from the germline V gene are SGHTA and FQGTGA. Trimming took 2 bases from V and 0 from J, leaving 17 bases between them. The CDR3 totals 19 residues. The sequencing sample was made of peripheral blood. The J gene is TRBJ2-6, the V gene TRBV7-3; D is undetermined. The TCR originated in a man aged 65 to 79 who had recovered from COVID-19. CDR3: CASSLLPADTYSGANVLTF. CDR3 DNA sequence: TGTGCCAGCAGCTTACTTCCCGCCGACACTTACTCTGGGGCCAACGTCCTGACTTTC.